What follows are 18 T cell receptor beta chains derived from one specimen sequenced in a study of long-term antiretroviral therapy in people with HIV. Version v3.0 of the immunoSEQ assay was performed at survey level. Clones were sequenced by immunoSEQ multiplex PCR, and TCRdb holds only the in-frame ones, with some missing. The sample gives about 17,000 clones, more than 80% of which show up once; approximately 9.5% is in the top ten. Sequenced here: unsorted PBMCs, sampled 0.3 years after starting antiretroviral therapy. These receptors were obtained from a man aged 18 to 30 with HIV.

The chain has TRBV5-1 and TRBJ1-2; D call uncertain. Germline lookup yields CDR1 SGHRS and CDR2 YFSETQ. The ends were cut back, 2 bases at V and 8 bases at J, with 13 bases in the middle. The CDR3 has 13 residues. The CDR3 reads CASSFDVVDGYTF. CDR3 nucleotide sequence: TGCGCCAGCAGCTTCGATGTAGTAGACGGCTACACCTTC.

The gene calls are TRBV7-9 and TRBJ1-3; D may be TRBD1 (5 bases). The V gene lost 11 bases and the J gene lost 4 bases, with 18 bases spanning the gap. Germline V gives CDR1 SEHNR, CDR2 FQNEAQ (reference sequence). The CDR3 is 14 residues long. CDR3 nucleotide sequence: TGTGCCTCTCAGGGTTGGACCGCGGGAAACACCATATATTTT. As protein: CASQGWTAGNTIYF.

A remark on this clone: Other nucleotide sequences from this sample produce the same CDR3. The chain carries TRBV30 and TRBJ1-5; TRBD1 matches at 7 bases. This CDR3 spans 13 amino acids. CDR1 GTSNPN and CDR2 SVGIG come from the germline V gene (reference sequence). The V gene end was trimmed by 0 bases and the J gene end by 7 bases; junction bases not matched to a gene: 3. This chain's CDR3 is CAWSVQGDQPQHF. The CDR3 coding sequence is TGTGCCTGGAGTGTTCAGGGGGACCAGCCCCAGCATTTT.

The chain recombines TRBV19 with TRBJ2-7, with TRBD1 matching over 7 bases. This CDR3 spans 16 amino acids. CDR1 and CDR2 from the germline V gene are LNHDA and SQIVND (reference sequence). After removal of 6 bases from V and 0 bases from J, the junction contained 11 bases not matched to a gene. The CDR3 here is CASSRQGRGGSYEQYF. The CDR3 DNA is TGTGCCAGTAGCAGACAGGGACGGGGCGGCTCCTACGAGCAGTACTTC.

The V call is TRBV6-5, the J call TRBJ1-1; D uncertain. V was pared by 6 bases and J by 0 bases, with 8 bases between. The CDR3 has 13 residues. Germline CDR1 and CDR2: MNHEY and SVGAGI. DNA for the CDR3: TGTGCCAGCAGGCATCTCATGAACACTGAAGCTTTCTTT. Translation: CASRHLMNTEAFF.

This clone was picked up a small number of times. V is TRBV6-1 and J is TRBJ1-2; D remains unclear. Between the trimmed V and J ends, which lost 3 bases and 4 bases, there was a span of 9 bases. Germline V gene data show CDR1 as MNHNS and CDR2 as SASEGT. The CDR3 runs 13 residues. CDR3 residues: CASSDGSAYGYTF. CDR3 nucleotide sequence: TGTGCCAGCAGTGACGGCAGCGCCTATGGCTACACCTTC.

This rearrangement joins TRBV5-3 to TRBJ2-3; 14 nucleotides line up with TRBD2. TRBV5-3 falls under the ORF class, with uncertain function. This CDR3 has 16 residues. V gave up 4 bases and J gave up 5 bases; unmatched junction bases: 6. CDR3 sequence reads: CARSLKTSGGGDTQYF. As DNA, the CDR3 is TGTGCCAGAAGCCTCAAGACTAGCGGGGGGGGAGATACGCAGTATTTT.

As to this clone: One junction end disagrees with the germline gene, perhaps due to a read error. The V and J genes are TRBV7-3 and TRBJ2-1; possibly TRBD2 for D (5 bases). CDR1 and CDR2 (germline): SGHTA, FQGTGA. The CDR3 is 14 residues long. The CDR3 nucleotides are TGTGCCAGCAGCTTAGCTACCGACTACGATGAGCAGTTCTTC. Its translation is CASSLATDYDEQFF.

The V gene is TRBV6-5, the J gene TRBJ2-7; a weak D match, TRBD2 (7 bases). Trimming shortened V by 6 bases and J by 0 bases, and 12 bases separated the two germline ends. Germline loops: CDR1 MNHEY, CDR2 SVGAGI. This CDR3 is 14 amino acids long. The CDR3 bases are TGTGCCAGCAGCCAGGGGAGGGCCTCCTACGAGCAGTACTTC. Protein: CASSQGRASYEQYF.

The V call is TRBV19, the J call TRBJ1-2, with D uncertain. From germline, CDR1 is LNHDA and CDR2 SQIVND (reference sequence). The V gene lost 3 bases and the J gene lost 5 bases, with 7 bases spanning the gap. The length of the CDR3 is 12 residues. The chain's CDR3 is CASSISLYGYTF. The DNA for the CDR3 is TGTGCCAGTAGTATCTCCCTTTATGGCTACACCTTC.

The chain couples TRBV30 to TRBJ2-3; 10 bases agree with TRBD2. Germline assignment: CDR1 GTSNPN and CDR2 SVGIG (reference sequence). The CDR3 contains 13 residues. Trimming took 6 bases from V and 2 from J; bases not matched to a gene: 2. This CDR3 is CACSGGPTDTQYF. CDR3 in DNA: TGTGCCTGTAGCGGGGGGCCCACAGATACGCAGTATTTT.

This chain uses TRBV28 with TRBJ2-7; D unresolved. Deletions cut 3 bases from V and 3 bases from J, with 6 bases between. This CDR3 has 12 residues. Germline V gene sequence: CDR1 MDHEN, CDR2 SYDVKM. CDR3 in DNA: TGTGCCAGCAGTTTCGGCAGCTACGAGCAGTACGTC. Its protein product is CASSFGSYEQYV.

The chain is built from TRBV29-1 and TRBJ1-1; D may be TRBD1 (6 bases). Trimming stripped 7 bases from V and 4 bases from J, with 19 bases between. The germline V gene encodes CDR1 SQVTM and CDR2 ANQGSEA. This CDR3 is 14 amino acids long. The DNA of the CDR3 is TGCAGCGGGACAGTCCAGGGATGGTTCACTGAAGCTTTCTTT. It yields the protein CSGTVQGWFTEAFF. The full variable domain, with the rest looked up from reference TRBV29-1 and TRBJ1-1, is SAVISQKPSRDICQRGTSLTIQCQVDSQVTMMFWYRQQPGQSLTLIATANQGSEATYESGFVIDKFPISRPNLTFSTLTVSNMSPEDSSIYLCSGTVQGWFTEAFFGQGTRLTVV.

The rearrangement uses TRBV5-1 and TRBJ1-2; D is perhaps TRBD1 (5 bases). The length of the CDR3 is 15 residues. Per germline, CDR1 SGHRS and CDR2 YFSETQ. V was clipped by 3 bases and J by 11 bases, with 23 bases between them. CDR3 sequence: CASSSMGGGSETYTF. The CDR3 nucleotides read TGCGCCAGCAGCTCCATGGGGGGAGGGAGTGAGACATACACCTTC. Variable domain in full (rest from reference TRBV5-1 and TRBJ1-2): KAGVTQTPRYLIKTRGQQVTLSCSPISGHRSVSWYQQTPGQGLQFLFEYFSETQRNKGNFPGRFSGRQFSNSRSEMNVSTLELGDSALYLCASSSMGGGSETYTFGSGTRLTVV.

The chain recombines TRBV5-5 with TRBJ1-1; unclear D gene. CDR1 is SGHKS and CDR2 is YYEKEE in the germline V gene (reference sequence). This CDR3 region has 13 residues. Trimming left V 4 bases short and J 1 base short, with 8 bases between. The CDR3 nucleotides are TGTGCCAGCAGCGCGATCCGGAACACTGAAGCTTTCTTT. This codes for CASSAIRNTEAFF.

This clone was seen once. The chain is built from TRBV6-5 and TRBJ1-1; TRBD1 aligns across 8 bases. CDR3 length equals 14 residues. Germline CDR1 reads MNHEY; CDR2 reads SVGAGI. With 2 bases clipped from V and 5 bases from J, the junction kept 4 bases outside the gene matches. The CDR3 reads CASSYGDRGTEAFF. The CDR3 DNA is TGTGCCAGCAGTTACGGAGACAGGGGAACTGAAGCTTTCTTT.

This clone is judged medium-sized. Distinct nucleotide sequences in the sample also encode this CDR3. The chain is built from TRBV7-6 and TRBJ2-7; D is uncertain. The CDR3 is 13 amino acids. From germline, CDR1 is SGHVS and CDR2 FNYEAQ. Trimming shortened V by 4 bases and J by 4 bases, and 11 bases separated the two germline ends. The CDR3 spells CASSSGPNYEQYV. The DNA of the CDR3 is TGTGCCAGCAGCTCAGGACCGAATTACGAGCAGTACGTC.

The rearrangement links TRBV28 to TRBJ2-3; tentatively, D is TRBD2 (7 bases). The CDR3 is 16 residues long. Germline V gene data show CDR1 as MDHEN and CDR2 as SYDVKM. Trimming shortened V by 5 bases and J by 4 bases, and 19 bases separated the two germline ends. The CDR3 DNA sequence: TGTGCCAGCAGTCCCATCGTGGGGGGGCGGGCAGATACGCAGTATTTT. It codes for CASSPIVGGRADTQYF.